This T cell receptor (beta chain) is drawn from a study of OX40 agonist ivuxolimab in advanced cancers. General study results and limits: Relative to CD4+ cells, CD8+ T cells on average had more expanded clones.

Germline-derived CDR1 and CDR2 are SGHRS and YFSETQ. V was clipped by 2 bases and J by 2 bases, with 10 bases between them. There are 14 residues in the CDR3. Assay used: immunoSEQ multiplex PCR; TCRdb lists only in-frame clones, some missing. The sample shows fewer than 110,000 clones, roughly 90% of them seen only once. It was autoimmune disease history or systemic immunosuppression that excluded patients. Blood draws occurred at baseline, cycle 4 day 1, and cycle 7 day 1. In the case of this clone: The antigen remains unidentified.

The chain has TRBV5-1 and TRBJ2-5; the D gene could be TRBD1 or TRBD2 (5 bases each). The starting material was CD4+ or CD8+ T cells sorted from blood, obtained in a trial of the OX40 agonist ivuxolimab. The receptor's source is an adult with an advanced solid tumor such as melanoma, head and neck, liver or kidney cancer. In nucleotides, the CDR3 is TGCGCCAGCAGCTTAAGGGACGGTCAAGAGACCCAGTACTTC. Protein product: CASSLRDGQETQYF. The variable domain in full, with the rest retrieved from reference TRBV5-1 and TRBJ2-5, is KAGVTQTPRYLIKTRGQQVTLSCSPISGHRSVSWYQQTPGQGLQFLFEYFSETQRNKGNFPGRFSGRQFSNSRSEMNVSTLELGDSALYLCASSLRDGQETQYFGPGTRLLVL.